One T cell receptor beta chain is described in this entry. The antigen is undetermined. This sample is part of a study of Ad26.COV2.S vaccination and SARS-CoV-2 variants. Produced via immunoSEQ multiplex PCR; TCRdb's table is partial and in-frame only. The data contain 400,000 to 500,000 clones, more than 75% of them seen just once; the ten biggest clones take up less than 4%. Study-wide findings and caveats: Marked by substantial breadth, spike-specific CD8+ and CD4+ T cell responses were reportedly seen after vaccination. Breadth measured for non-spike TCRs was similar across vaccine and placebo recipients.

Treatment specified: around 19 received Ad26.COV2.S at low or high dose, single or two shots; about 5 received placebo; per-sample allocation not given. Sampling was done on day 63 after the first vaccine or placebo injection. An Ad26 vector that expressed Wuhan-strain SARS-CoV-2 spike constituted the vaccine. The sequencing here drew on peripheral blood, taken in a trial of Ad26.COV2.S vaccine versus placebo. This TCR was recovered from a person aged 18-65 years who received the Ad26.COV2.S COVID-19 vaccine or a placebo.

The CDR3: CSVSGSRGYTF. Here the CDR3 DNA reads TGCAGCGTGAGTGGTAGCCGGGGCTACACCTTC. This sequence joins TRBV29-1 and TRBJ1-2; unclear D gene. The V end lost 6 bases, the J end lost 8 bases, and 13 bases lay between the germline ends. CDR1 SQVTM and CDR2 ANQGSEA come from the germline V gene. The CDR3 totals 11 residues. Drawing the rest from reference TRBV29-1 and TRBJ1-2, the complete variable domain is SAVISQKPSRDICQRGTSLTIQCQVDSQVTMMFWYRQQPGQSLTLIATANQGSEATYESGFVIDKFPISRPNLTFSTLTVSNMSPEDSSIYLCSVSGSRGYTFGSGTRLTVV.